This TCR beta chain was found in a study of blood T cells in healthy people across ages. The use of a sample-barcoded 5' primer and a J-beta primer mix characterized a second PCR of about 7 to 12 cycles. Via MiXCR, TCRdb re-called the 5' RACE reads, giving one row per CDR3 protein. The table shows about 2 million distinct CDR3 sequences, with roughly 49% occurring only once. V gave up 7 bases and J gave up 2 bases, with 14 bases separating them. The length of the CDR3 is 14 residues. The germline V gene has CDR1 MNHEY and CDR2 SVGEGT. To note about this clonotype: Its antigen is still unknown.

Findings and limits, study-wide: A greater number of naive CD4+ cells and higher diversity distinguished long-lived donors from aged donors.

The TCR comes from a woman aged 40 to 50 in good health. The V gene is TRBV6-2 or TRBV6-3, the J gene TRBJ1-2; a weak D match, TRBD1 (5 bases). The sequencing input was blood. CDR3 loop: CASTLIEGNYGYTF. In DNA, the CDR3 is TGTGCCAGCACCCTTATCGAGGGGAACTATGGCTACACCTTC.